This T cell receptor (beta chain) is drawn from a study of cytomegalovirus exposure and HLA in healthy donors. Study-level findings and limits: Within the 100 to 150 validation repertoires, first-cohort TCR clusters tended to co-occur, according to a later analysis. TCR sequences were mostly rare, though some public TCRs occurred in many donors.

Libraries were prepared by immunoSEQ multiplex PCR; TCRdb keeps only in-frame clonotypes and omits some of them. The profile covers about 310,000 clones, with around 90% appearing a single time and around 0.88% taken by the ten largest. V gave up 0 bases and J gave up 4 bases; unmatched junction bases: 0. Germline lookup yields CDR1 SGDLS and CDR2 YYNGEE. CDR3 length: 15 amino acids. The validation cohort, a group of 90 to 150 subjects, included the donors and was separate from the approximately 650-subject first cohort. Of note for this clone: Its target is not known.

Sequenced sample: PBMCs. The receptor comes from a man aged 25-45 years in good health and CMV-seronegative. This chain joins TRBV9 and TRBJ1-4, with 10 bases that match TRBD1. CDR3: CASSVGDRGNEKLFF. DNA of the CDR3: TGTGCCAGCAGCGTAGGGGACAGGGGTAATGAAAAACTGTTTTTT.